The clone carrying this T cell receptor beta chain was counted a few times. Its antigen is undetermined. The CDR3 extends over 14 amino acids. Germline CDR1 is LGHDT and CDR2 is YNNKEL (reference sequence). Trimming cost V 4 bases and J 6 bases, with 15 bases left between them. The entry originates in a study of identical twins. Study results and caveats: With abundant cord blood beta clonotypes, insertions were fewer; memory repertoires showed no such pattern. Models predicted less out-of-frame TCR alpha sharing in monozygotic twins than was found. Analyses of zero insertions could be partly confounded by invariant MAIT and iNKT cells.

A universal primer site came from template switching; cDNA carried unique molecular identifiers. TCRdb reprocessed the 5' RACE reads via MiXCR and lists one record per CDR3 protein. The data hold more than 1.5 million distinct CDR3 sequences, with about 32% observed a single time. The chain recombines TRBV3-1 with TRBJ1-2, with a possible D match to TRBD1 (6 bases). This receptor was taken from a newborn girl in good health. The material sequenced was cord blood. DNA of the CDR3: TGTGCCAGCAGCCTCAGAGAACAGGGCCATGGCTACACCTTC. Its translation: CASSLREQGHGYTF.